A selection of T cell receptor beta chains follows, all from one sample in a study of T-cell memory formation after mild COVID-19. One entry per CDR3 protein, called by TCRdb with MiXCR from the 5' RACE reads. The profile shows 350,000 to 500,000 distinct CDR3 sequences, approximately 19% of them singletons. Sequencing was carried out using PBMCs or a T cell subset sorted from them (not recorded which). Receptors originate from a man aged 18 to 30 who had mild COVID-19 (a few samples of this study predate the infection). Cell type and time point are not known. The CDR3 runs from the conserved cysteine through the conserved F or W. D genes are given only for firm matches. Some rows mark clone size as missing; the rest say once, few, many or name a class of expanded clone.

D	size	V	J	DNA	CDR3
-	few	TRBV6-2/TRBV6-3	TRBJ2-7	TGTGCCAGCAGTTACCGTCAAGGAGCGCAAGACTTC	CASSYRQGAQDF
TRBD1	many	TRBV3-1	TRBJ2-7	TGTGCCAGCAAATTTGGACAGGGCAACGAGCAGTACTTC	CASKFGQGNEQYF
-	many	TRBV7-9	TRBJ1-1	TGTGCCAGCAGCTTCGCGGCCAGGGGCACTGAAGCTTTCTTT	CASSFAARGTEAFF
-	few	TRBV5-1	TRBJ2-3	TGCGCCAGCAGACCCGGGACCAGCACAGATACGCAGTATTTT	CASRPGTSTDTQYF
-	-	TRBV5-6	TRBJ1-2	TGTGCCAGCAGCCCCGGACAGTTGAATGGCTACACCTTC	CASSPGQLNGYTF
-	-	TRBV10-3	TRBJ2-7	TGTGCCATCTCAGGGGCCTACGAGCAGTACTTC	CAISGAYEQYF
-	-	TRBV12-3/TRBV12-4	TRBJ2-1	TGTGCCAGCAGCCTTAGTCAGGCGAGGGGCAATGAGCAGTTCTTC	CASSLSQARGNEQFF
TRBD2	-	TRBV6-5	TRBJ2-1	TGTGCCAGCAGTTACATTACTAGCGGGGGGCTCGCCTACAATGAGCAGTTCTTC	CASSYITSGGLAYNEQFF
TRBD1	-	TRBV10-3	TRBJ1-6	TGTGCCATCGCTCAACGGACAGGGGAGGCGGGTTCACCCCTCCACTTT	CAIAQRTGEAGSPLHF
TRBD2	few	TRBV7-9	TRBJ2-1	TGTGCCAGCAGCCCTAGCGGGGACCTCTACAATGAGCAGTTCTTC	CASSPSGDLYNEQFF
-	-	TRBV7-2	TRBJ1-6	TGTGCCAGCAGCCCACACCTTGCACCCCTCCACTTT	CASSPHLAPLHF
-	once	TRBV6-6	TRBJ2-3	TGTGCCAGCAGTGACCCCCCCGGGGCTAGCACAGATACGCAGTATTTT	CASSDPPGASTDTQYF
TRBD1	many	TRBV6-6	TRBJ2-3	TGTGCCAGCAGAATGACAGGGAGCACAGATACGCAGTATTTT	CASRMTGSTDTQYF
-	-	TRBV2	TRBJ2-5	TGTGCCAGCAGTGTTTATCCGGAGACCCAGTACTTC	CASSVYPETQYF
TRBD1	-	TRBV29-1	TRBJ2-5	TGCAGCGCCGACTACCGGGACAGGGAGACCCAGTACTTC	CSADYRDRETQYF
-	-	TRBV11-2	TRBJ2-5	TGTGCCAGCAGCTTTGGGCGCCAGGGGCGCGAAGAGACCCAGTACTTC	CASSFGRQGREETQYF
-	-	TRBV30	TRBJ2-7	TGTGCCTGGAGCAGTAGCACTCACTCCTACGAGCAGTACTTC	CAWSSSTHSYEQYF
TRBD1	few	TRBV12-3/TRBV12-4	TRBJ1-1	TGTGCCACCGTTGAGGACAGGGGAGGGACTGAAGCTTTCTTT	CATVEDRGGTEAFF
TRBD1	few	TRBV2	TRBJ2-3	TGTGCCAGCAGTTCCCCCGGGACAGGATTAGATACGCAGTATTTT	CASSSPGTGLDTQYF
-	few	TRBV5-1	TRBJ2-3	TGCGCCAGCCTCGGGGTTACAGATACGCAGTATTTT	CASLGVTDTQYF
TRBD1	-	TRBV5-6	TRBJ1-3	TGTGCCAGCAGTTCGGACAGGGGGGCCTCTGGAAACACCATATATTTT	CASSSDRGASGNTIYF
-	-	TRBV10-1	TRBJ2-5	TGCGCCAGCAGTGAAAAGGGGCGACCCGGAGAGACCCAGTACTTC	CASSEKGRPGETQYF
-	-	TRBV21-1	TRBJ1-1	TGTGCCAGCAGAAACCCCTGGGGCACTGAAGCTTTCTTT	CASRNPWGTEAFF
-	few	TRBV11-1	TRBJ2-7	TGTGCCAGCAGCTTAGCCCCGGACATCTACGAGCAGTACTTC	CASSLAPDIYEQYF
TRBD2	-	TRBV3-1	TRBJ2-5	TGTGCCAGCAGCCACCCCGGGGGGGCGGGGTTAGAGACCCAGTACTTC	CASSHPGGAGLETQYF
TRBD1	few	TRBV11-3	TRBJ2-5	TGTGCCAGCAGCTTGGGACAGGGAGCGGGGGAGACCCAGTACTTC	CASSLGQGAGETQYF
TRBD2	few	TRBV11-2	TRBJ2-5	TGTGCCAGCAGCACCTCGAGCGGGGACGTAGAGACCCAGTACTTC	CASSTSSGDVETQYF
-	few	TRBV28	TRBJ1-2	TGTGCCAGCAGTTTAACAGGGTATGGCGGCTACACCTTC	CASSLTGYGGYTF
-	few	TRBV12-3/TRBV12-4	TRBJ1-4	TGTGCCAGCAGGCCCGGCCGGGTGGAAAAACTGTTTTTT	CASRPGRVEKLFF
-	many	TRBV28	TRBJ1-1	TGTGCCAGCAGTTTAGGAGGCCTGACGAACACTGAAGCTTTCTTT	CASSLGGLTNTEAFF
TRBD1	-	TRBV19	TRBJ2-2	TGTGCCGGTAGGACAGGGGTAGCCGGGGAGCTGTTTTTT	CAGRTGVAGELFF
TRBD1	-	TRBV12-3/TRBV12-4	TRBJ2-4	TGTGCCAGCAGGACGACAGGGACCAAAAACATTCAGTACTTC	CASRTTGTKNIQYF
TRBD1	-	TRBV7-7	TRBJ1-4	TGTGCCAGCAGCGTAACAGGGGCAACTAATGAAAAACTGTTTTTT	CASSVTGATNEKLFF
-	few	TRBV11-2	TRBJ1-4	TGTGCCAGCAGCTTAGCCGGGGTGGTGGATGAAAAACTGTTTTTT	CASSLAGVVDEKLFF
TRBD1	-	TRBV4-1	TRBJ1-5	TGCGCCAGCAGCATACGACAGGGCCTTAGTAATCAGCCCCAGCATTTT	CASSIRQGLSNQPQHF
-	-	TRBV20-1	TRBJ1-2	TGCAGTGCTATGGACAGAGAAGGCTACACCTTC	CSAMDREGYTF
-	few	TRBV6-2/TRBV6-3	TRBJ2-2	TGTGCCAGCAGTAACACGGGGAAAGGCACCGGGGAGCTGTTTTTT	CASSNTGKGTGELFF
-	-	TRBV25-1	TRBJ2-5	TGTGCCAGCAGTGAAGGGCTAGCGCCTCAAGAGACCCAGTACTTC	CASSEGLAPQETQYF
-	-	TRBV5-6	TRBJ2-1	TGTGCCAGCAGCATGGACGACGCTGGTGAGCAGTTCTTC	CASSMDDAGEQFF
-	few	TRBV3-1	TRBJ1-2	TGTGCCAGCAGCGTTCGGAATGAGGTTGGCTACACCTTC	CASSVRNEVGYTF
-	few	TRBV20-1	TRBJ1-1	TGCAGTGCGCGTCGGCGACGGGGGCCAGTGAACACTGAAGCTTTCTTT	CSARRRRGPVNTEAFF
-	few	TRBV7-9	TRBJ1-1	TGTGCCAGCAGTCTAAGGGGGGGAAGGAGCTCTGAAGCTTTCTTT	CASSLRGGRSSEAFF
-	many	TRBV7-9	TRBJ1-3	TGTGCCAGCAGCATCCTCGGCGCTTCTGGAAACACCATATATTTT	CASSILGASGNTIYF
-	-	TRBV3-1	TRBJ2-7	TGTGCCAGCAGCCCGGACGGAAGATCCTACGAGCAGTACTTC	CASSPDGRSYEQYF
-	few	TRBV6-4	TRBJ1-2	TGTGCCAGCAGTGCCGAACAGGGAGGCTATGGCTACACCTTC	CASSAEQGGYGYTF
TRBD1	few	TRBV7-2	TRBJ1-1	TGTGCCAGCAGCGTAACGGGACAGGGGAGGACTGAAGCTTTCTTT	CASSVTGQGRTEAFF
-	few	TRBV12-3/TRBV12-4	TRBJ1-5	TGTGCCAGCAGTGCCACGAGGGTGCCCCAGCATTTT	CASSATRVPQHF
TRBD1	-	TRBV11-2	TRBJ1-1	TGTGCCAGCCGCCAGGGGGTCAAGGTGAACACTGAAGCTTTCTTT	CASRQGVKVNTEAFF
TRBD1	-	TRBV11-2	TRBJ2-2	TGTGCCAGCAGCTTACTTAGGGGGCTGGCTCGGGGGGAGCTGTTTTTT	CASSLLRGLARGELFF
-	-	TRBV7-9	TRBJ1-2	TGTGCCAGCAGCTTAGCGGGCGCCGTCTATGGCTACACCTTC	CASSLAGAVYGYTF
-	-	TRBV19	TRBJ2-3	TGTGCCAGTAGGACCCAGGGGACAGATACGCAGTATTTT	CASRTQGTDTQYF
TRBD1	few	TRBV15	TRBJ2-1	TGTGCCACCAACGCCGGGACAGGGGCCTACAATGAGCAGTTCTTC	CATNAGTGAYNEQFF